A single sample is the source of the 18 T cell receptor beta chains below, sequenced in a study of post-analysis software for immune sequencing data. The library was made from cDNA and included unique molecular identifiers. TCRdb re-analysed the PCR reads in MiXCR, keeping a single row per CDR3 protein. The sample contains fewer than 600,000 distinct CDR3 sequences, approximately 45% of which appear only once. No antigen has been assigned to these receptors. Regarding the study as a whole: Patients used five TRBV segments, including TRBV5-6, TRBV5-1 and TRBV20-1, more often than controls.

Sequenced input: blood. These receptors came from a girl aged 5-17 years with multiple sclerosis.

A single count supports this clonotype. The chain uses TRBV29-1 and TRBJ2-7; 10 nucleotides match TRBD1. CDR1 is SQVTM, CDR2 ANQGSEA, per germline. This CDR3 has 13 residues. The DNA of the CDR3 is TGCATCGTGGCCCGGACAGGGGGATACGAGCAGTACTTC. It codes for CIVARTGGYEQYF.

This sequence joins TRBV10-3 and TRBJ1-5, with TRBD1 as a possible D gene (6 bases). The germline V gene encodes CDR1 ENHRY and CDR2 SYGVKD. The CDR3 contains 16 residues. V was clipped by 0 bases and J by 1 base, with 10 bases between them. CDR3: CAISESGGGSNQPQHF. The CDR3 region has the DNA TGTGCCATCAGTGAGTCGGGGGGCGGCAGCAATCAGCCCCAGCATTTT.

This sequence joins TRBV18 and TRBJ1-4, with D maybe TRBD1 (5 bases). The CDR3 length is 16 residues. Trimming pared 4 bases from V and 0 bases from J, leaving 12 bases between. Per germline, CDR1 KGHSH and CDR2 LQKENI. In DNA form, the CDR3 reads TGTGCCAGCTCACGGAACAGGCCTACAACTAATGAAAAACTGTTTTTT. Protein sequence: CASSRNRPTTNEKLFF. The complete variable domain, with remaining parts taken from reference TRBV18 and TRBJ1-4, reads NAGVMQNPRHLVRRRGQEARLRCSPMKGHSHVYWYRQLPEEGLKFMVYLQKENIIDESGMPKERFSAEFPKEGPSILRIQQVVRGDSAAYFCASSRNRPTTNEKLFFGSGTQLSVL.

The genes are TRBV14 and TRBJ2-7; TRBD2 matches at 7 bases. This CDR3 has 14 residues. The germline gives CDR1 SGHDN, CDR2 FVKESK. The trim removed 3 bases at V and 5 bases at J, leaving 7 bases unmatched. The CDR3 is CASSQSKRDHEQYF. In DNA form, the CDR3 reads TGTGCCAGCAGCCAGAGCAAGCGGGACCACGAGCAGTACTTC. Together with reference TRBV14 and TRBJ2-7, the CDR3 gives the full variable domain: EAGVTQFPSHSVIEKGQTVTLRCDPISGHDNLYWYRRVMGKEIKFLLHFVKESKQDESGMPNNRFLAERTGGTYSTLKVQPAELEDSGVYFCASSQSKRDHEQYFGPGTRLTVT.

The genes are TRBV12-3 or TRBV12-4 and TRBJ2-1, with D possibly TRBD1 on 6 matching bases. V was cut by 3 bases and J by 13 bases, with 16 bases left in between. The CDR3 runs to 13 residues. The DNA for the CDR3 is TGTGCCAGCAGTTTCCAGGGGCGAGAGACCCAGTTCTTC. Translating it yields CASSFQGRETQFF.

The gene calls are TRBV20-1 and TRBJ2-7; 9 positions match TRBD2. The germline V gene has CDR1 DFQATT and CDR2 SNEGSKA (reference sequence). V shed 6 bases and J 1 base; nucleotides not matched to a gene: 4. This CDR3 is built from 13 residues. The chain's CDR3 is CSAPTSGSYEQYF. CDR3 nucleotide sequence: TGCAGTGCGCCGACTAGCGGTTCCTACGAGCAGTACTTC.

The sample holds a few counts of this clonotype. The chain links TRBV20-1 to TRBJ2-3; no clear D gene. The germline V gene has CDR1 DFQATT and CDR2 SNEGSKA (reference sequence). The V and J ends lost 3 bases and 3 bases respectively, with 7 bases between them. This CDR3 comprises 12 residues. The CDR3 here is CSASKRTDTQYF. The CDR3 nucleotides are TGCAGTGCTAGCAAGAGGACAGATACGCAGTATTTT.

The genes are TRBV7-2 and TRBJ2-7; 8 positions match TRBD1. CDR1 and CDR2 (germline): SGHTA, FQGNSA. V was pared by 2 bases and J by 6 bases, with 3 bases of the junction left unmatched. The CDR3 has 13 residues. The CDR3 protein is CASSLSGGGEQYF. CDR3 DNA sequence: TGTGCCAGCAGCTTATCAGGGGGCGGCGAGCAGTACTTC. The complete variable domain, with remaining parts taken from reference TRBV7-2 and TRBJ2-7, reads GAGVSQSPSNKVTEKGKDVELRCDPISGHTALYWYRQSLGQGLEFLIYFQGNSAPDKSGLPSDRFSAERTGGSVSTLTIQRTQQEDSAVYLCASSLSGGGEQYFGPGTRLTVT.

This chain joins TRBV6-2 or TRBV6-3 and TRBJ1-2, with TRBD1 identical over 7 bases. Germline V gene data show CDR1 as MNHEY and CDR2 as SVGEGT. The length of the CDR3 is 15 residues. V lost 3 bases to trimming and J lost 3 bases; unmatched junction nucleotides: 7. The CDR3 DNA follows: TGTGCCAGCAGTTATCCGGGACAGATGGACTATGGCTACACCTTC. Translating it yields CASSYPGQMDYGYTF.

The CDR3 region is CASSLVISTGTYTDTQYF. CDR3 in DNA: TGTGCCAGCAGCTTAGTTATCTCGACAGGGACCTACACAGATACGCAGTATTTT. The chain uses TRBV7-2 and TRBJ2-3; 7 bases match TRBD1. The V segment lost 1 base and the J segment 2 bases; nucleotides outside the gene matches: 12. The germline V gene has CDR1 SGHTA and CDR2 FQGNSA. The length of the CDR3 is 18 residues.

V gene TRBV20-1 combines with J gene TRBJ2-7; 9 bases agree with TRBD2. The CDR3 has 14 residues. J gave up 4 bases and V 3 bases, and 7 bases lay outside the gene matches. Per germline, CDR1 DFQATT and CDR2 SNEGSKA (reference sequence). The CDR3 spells CSARPLAGRYEQYF. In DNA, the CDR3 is TGCAGTGCTAGGCCTCTAGCGGGAAGGTACGAGCAGTACTTC.

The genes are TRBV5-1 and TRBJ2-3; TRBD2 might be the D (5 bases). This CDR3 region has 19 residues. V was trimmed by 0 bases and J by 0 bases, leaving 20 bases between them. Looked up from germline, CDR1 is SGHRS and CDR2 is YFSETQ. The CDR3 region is CASSLGWELLSASTDTQYF. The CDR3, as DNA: TGCGCCAGCAGCTTGGGGTGGGAGCTCCTCTCAGCTAGCACAGATACGCAGTATTTT.

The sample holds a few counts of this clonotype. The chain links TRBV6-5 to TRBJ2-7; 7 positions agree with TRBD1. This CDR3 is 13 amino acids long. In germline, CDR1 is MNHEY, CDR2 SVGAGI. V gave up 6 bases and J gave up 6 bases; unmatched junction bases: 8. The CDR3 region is CASSRQGMGEQYF. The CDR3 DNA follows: TGTGCCAGCAGCCGACAGGGTATGGGCGAGCAGTACTTC.

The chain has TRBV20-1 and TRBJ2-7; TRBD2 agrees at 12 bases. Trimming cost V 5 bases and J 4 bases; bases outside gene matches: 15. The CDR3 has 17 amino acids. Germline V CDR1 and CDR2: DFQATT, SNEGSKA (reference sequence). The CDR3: CSAAELAGGSSPYEQYF. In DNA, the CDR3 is TGCAGTGCTGCGGAGCTAGCGGGAGGGTCCTCACCTTACGAGCAGTACTTC.

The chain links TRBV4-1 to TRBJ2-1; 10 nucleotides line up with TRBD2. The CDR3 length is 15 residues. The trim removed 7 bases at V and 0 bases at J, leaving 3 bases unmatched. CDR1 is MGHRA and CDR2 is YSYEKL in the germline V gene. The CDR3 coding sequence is TGCGCCAGCACCCCTAGCGGGAGCTCCTACAATGAGCAGTTCTTC. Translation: CASTPSGSSYNEQFF.

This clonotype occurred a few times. The CDR3 loop reads CASSLVGTHPNEQFF. CDR3 DNA sequence: TGTGCCAGCAGTTTAGTTGGTACCCACCCCAATGAGCAGTTCTTC. The J gene is TRBJ2-1, the V gene TRBV12-3 or TRBV12-4, with D uncertain. V dropped 1 base and J dropped 6 bases, with 13 bases sitting between them. This CDR3 has 15 residues.

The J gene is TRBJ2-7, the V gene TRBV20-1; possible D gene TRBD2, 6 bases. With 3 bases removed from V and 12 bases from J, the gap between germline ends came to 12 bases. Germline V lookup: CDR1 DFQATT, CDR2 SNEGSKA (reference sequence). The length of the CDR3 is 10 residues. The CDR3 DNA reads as TGCAGTGCTAGTAGCGGCAGCCTGTACTTC. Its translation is CSASSGSLYF.

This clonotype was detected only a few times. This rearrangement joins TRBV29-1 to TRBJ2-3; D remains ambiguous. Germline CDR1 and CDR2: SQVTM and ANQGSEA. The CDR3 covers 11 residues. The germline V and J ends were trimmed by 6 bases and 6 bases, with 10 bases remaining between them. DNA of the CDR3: TGCAGCGTGGGCCCCCCGGATACGCAGTATTTT. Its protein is CSVGPPDTQYF.